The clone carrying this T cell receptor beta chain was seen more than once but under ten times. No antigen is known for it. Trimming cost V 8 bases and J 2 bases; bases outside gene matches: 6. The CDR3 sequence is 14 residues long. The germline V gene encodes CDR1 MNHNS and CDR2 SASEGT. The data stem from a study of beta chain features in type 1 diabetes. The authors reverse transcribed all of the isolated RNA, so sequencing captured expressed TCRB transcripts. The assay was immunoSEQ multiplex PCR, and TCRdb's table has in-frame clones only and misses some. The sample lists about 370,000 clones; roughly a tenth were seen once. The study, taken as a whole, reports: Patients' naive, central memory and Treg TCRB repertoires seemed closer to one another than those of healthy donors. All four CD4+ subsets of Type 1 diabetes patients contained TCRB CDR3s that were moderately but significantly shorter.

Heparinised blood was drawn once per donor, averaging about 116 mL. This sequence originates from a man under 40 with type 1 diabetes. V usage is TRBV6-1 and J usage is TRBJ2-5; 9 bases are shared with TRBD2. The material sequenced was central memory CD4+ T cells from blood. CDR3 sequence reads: CASGLSGRQETQYF. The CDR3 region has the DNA TGTGCCAGCGGATTAAGCGGGAGGCAAGAGACCCAGTACTTC.